This T cell receptor (beta chain) was recovered during a study of T-cell memory formation after mild COVID-19. On the study more broadly: Clusters of TCRs were largely donor specific. Study conclusions and caveats: Clones that got smaller from day 15 to 85 had even CD4/CD8, while clones growing later tipped toward CD4+. The study found contracting CD4+ clones mainly in CM and EM and contracting CD8+ clones in EMRA.

It was 5'RACE with constant-segment primers that produced the TCR alpha and TCR beta cDNA libraries, which carried sample barcodes and UMIs. MiXCR, run by TCRdb on the 5' RACE reads, gives a single entry per CDR3 protein. The sample has some 180,000 distinct CDR3 sequences, over 10% seen once; the top ten hold 2.5% to 3.5%. About this clonotype itself: Its matching antigen is unknown.

The V and J ends lost 4 bases and 5 bases respectively, with 14 bases between them. The CDR3 runs 14 residues. CDR1 is LGHNA, CDR2 YSLEER, per germline. Sequencing was carried out using PBMCs or a T cell subset sorted from them (not recorded which). The rearrangement uses TRBV4-3 and TRBJ1-1, with D maybe TRBD1 (5 bases). The TCR was taken from a man between 18 and 35 years old who had mild COVID-19 (a few samples of this study predate the infection). Cell type and time point are not known. Here the CDR3 DNA reads TGCGCCAGCAGCCCCCAAGGGGCAGGGACTGAAGCTTTCTTT. Protein sequence: CASSPQGAGTEAFF.